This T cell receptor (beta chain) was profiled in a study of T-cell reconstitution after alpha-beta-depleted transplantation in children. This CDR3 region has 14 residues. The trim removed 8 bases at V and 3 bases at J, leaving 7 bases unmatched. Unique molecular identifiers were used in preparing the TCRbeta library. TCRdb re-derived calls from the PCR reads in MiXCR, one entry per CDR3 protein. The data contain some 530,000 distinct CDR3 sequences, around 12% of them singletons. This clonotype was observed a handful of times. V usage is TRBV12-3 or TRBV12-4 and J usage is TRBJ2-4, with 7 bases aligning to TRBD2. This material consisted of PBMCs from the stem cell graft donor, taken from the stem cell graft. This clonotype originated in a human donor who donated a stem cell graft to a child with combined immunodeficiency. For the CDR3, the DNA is TGTGCCAGCGGGGCCGGGACTATCAAAAACATTCAGTACTTC. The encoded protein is CASGAGTIKNIQYF.